This is a list of T cell receptor beta chains from one sample in a study of T cell responses to AZD1222 COVID-19 vaccine. TCRdb's table, derived via immunoSEQ multiplex PCR, lists solely in-frame clones and lacks some. The repertoire has roughly 100,000 clones, about 90% of them found once; the top ten carry about 5%. The sequences come from peripheral blood, collected on day 0 of AZD1222 vaccination. The receptors come from an adult in good health. The CDR3 runs from the conserved cysteine through the conserved F or W. The D gene is left open where the match is weak. The size field is filled for only some rows; it gives once, few, many or a size class.

TRBV5-1,NA,TRBD2,TRBJ2-7,TGCGCCAGCAGCCCCAGTGCTAGCGGGAGCCACGAGCAGTACTTC,CASSPSASGSHEQYF
TRBV7-6,NA,TRBD2,TRBJ2-1,TGTGCCAGCAGCCGGACTAGCGGCTTCTCCTACAATGAGCAGTTCTTC,CASSRTSGFSYNEQFF
TRBV18,once,NA,TRBJ2-5,TGTGCCAGCTCACCTACCCCCGAACAGGGGACCCAGTACTTC,CASSPTPEQGTQYF
TRBV25-1,NA,NA,TRBJ2-7,TGTGCCAGCAGCTCGGGCAGGTTGCGCTACGAGCAGTACTTC,CASSSGRLRYEQYF
TRBV12-3/TRBV12-4,NA,NA,TRBJ1-6,TGTGCCAGCAGTCCAAGGCTAAATTCACCCCTCCACTTT,CASSPRLNSPLHF
TRBV28,NA,TRBD1,TRBJ2-7,TGTGCCAGCAGTCCCCCCACAGGGGGATACTACGAGCAGTACTTC,CASSPPTGGYYEQYF
TRBV24-1,NA,TRBD1,TRBJ2-5,TGTGCCACCAGTGGCACGACAGGGATAGGTTGGGAGACCCAGTACTTC,CATSGTTGIGWETQYF
TRBV27,NA,TRBD1,TRBJ1-5,TGTGCCAGCAGGGCGACGACAGGGGGAAGCAATCAGCCCCAGCATTTT,CASRATTGGSNQPQHF
TRBV30,NA,NA,TRBJ2-7,TGTGCCTGGACGACGGGACCTTCGATGGGCGAGCAGTACTTC,CAWTTGPSMGEQYF
TRBV6-5,NA,TRBD1,TRBJ1-5,TGTGCCAGCAGACCGGGACAGGACTATCAGCCCCAGCATTTT,CASRPGQDYQPQHF
TRBV5-1,NA,NA,TRBJ2-5,TGCGCCAGCAGCTTGGATGGGGGGCGTTTGGAGACCCAGTACTTC,CASSLDGGRLETQYF
TRBV19,few,TRBD1,TRBJ1-2,TGTGCCAGTCGAGATCAGGGGACAGGGGGCCTCTACTATGGCTACACCTTC,CASRDQGTGGLYYGYTF
TRBV7-8,NA,TRBD2,TRBJ2-3,TGTGCCAGTCAGCTAGGCGGGAGGGATACGCAATATTTT,CASQLGGRDTQYF
TRBV3-1/TRBV3-2,NA,NA,TRBJ2-1,TGTGCCAGCAGCCCTAAACTACTAGGGAGGTCCTACAATGAGCAGTTCTTC,CASSPKLLGRSYNEQFF
TRBV9,NA,NA,TRBJ1-1,TGTGCCAGCAGCAACCAGGGCCCTGAAGCTTTCTTT,CASSNQGPEAFF
TRBV19,NA,NA,TRBJ1-2,TGTGCCAGTAGTACCGCCCAGGGGCCTGGATATGGCTACACCTTC,CASSTAQGPGYGYTF
TRBV5-1,NA,NA,TRBJ1-2,TGCGCCAGCAGTCGTGGGGGTTCGGCCTATGGCTACACCTTC,CASSRGGSAYGYTF
TRBV7-3,NA,NA,TRBJ2-2,TGTGCCAGCAGCTTACGGGACGGGGGCTCCAACCGCCCGGACACCGGGGAGCTGTTTTTT,CASSLRDGGSNRPDTGELFF
TRBV4-2,NA,TRBD1,TRBJ1-3,TGTGCCAGCGGTACCGGGACAGGGCCTGGAAACACCATATATTTT,CASGTGTGPGNTIYF
TRBV6-6,NA,TRBD2,TRBJ2-7,TGTGCCAGCAGACTAGCGGGAGGATCCTACGAGCAGTACTTC,CASRLAGGSYEQYF
TRBV7-2,NA,NA,TRBJ2-3,TGTGCCAGCAGCTTAGCCTATCCCTCCGCAGATACGCAGTATTTT,CASSLAYPSADTQYF
TRBV6-2/TRBV6-3,NA,TRBD1,TRBJ1-5,TGTGCCAGCAGCAGGACAGGGGGCTATCAGCCCCAGCATTTT,CASSRTGGYQPQHF
TRBV10-3,NA,TRBD2,TRBJ2-5,TGTGCCATCAGTGATAGGACCGGGACTAGCGGGAAAGAGACCCAGTACTTC,CAISDRTGTSGKETQYF
TRBV6-5,NA,NA,TRBJ1-5,TGTGCCAGCAGTTACTCCGGCATAGTCAATCAGCCCCAGCATTTT,CASSYSGIVNQPQHF
TRBV2,NA,NA,TRBJ1-4,TGTGCCAGCAGTCTCACAGGGAGGGCGGGTGAAAAACTGTTTTTT,CASSLTGRAGEKLFF
TRBV9,NA,TRBD2,TRBJ2-1,TGTGCCAGCAGCGTAGATAGGGCTAGCGGGCGGGAGGAGCAGTTCTTC,CASSVDRASGREEQFF
TRBV28,NA,NA,TRBJ1-5,TGTGCCAGCAGTTTGGGGTGGGGAGGGCAGCCCCAGCATTTT,CASSLGWGGQPQHF
TRBV4-1,NA,TRBD1,TRBJ2-7,TGCGCCAGCAGCCAAGTTCAGGGGGCCTACGAGCAGTACTTC,CASSQVQGAYEQYF
TRBV4-1,NA,NA,TRBJ1-2,TGCGCCAGCAGCCAAGAGGGATACTATGGCTACACCTTC,CASSQEGYYGYTF
TRBV10-2,NA,TRBD2,TRBJ2-7,TGCGCCAGCACCCTCGGGGGAGCGGGGGCCTACGAGCAGTACTTC,CASTLGGAGAYEQYF
TRBV5-4,NA,NA,TRBJ1-1,TGTGCCAGCAGCTTGTTTGGGGTCCAAGCTAACACTGAAGCTTTCTTT,CASSLFGVQANTEAFF
TRBV3-1/TRBV3-2,NA,TRBD1,TRBJ1-1,TGTGCCAGCAGCCCGGACAGGGCTTCTGAAGCTTTCTTT,CASSPDRASEAFF
TRBV12-3/TRBV12-4,few,TRBD1,TRBJ1-2,TGTGCCAGCACTTGGACAGGGAGTCATGGCTACACCTTC,CASTWTGSHGYTF
TRBV7-2,NA,TRBD1,TRBJ2-3,TGTGCCAGCAGCCGGTTACCGGGACAGGGGATAAGCACAGATACGCAGTATTTT,CASSRLPGQGISTDTQYF
TRBV19,NA,TRBD1,TRBJ1-3,TGTGCCAGTAGTCCGCGGACAGGGTCTGGAAACACCATATATTTT,CASSPRTGSGNTIYF
TRBV15,NA,NA,TRBJ2-5,TGTGCCGCAGGAGGCCAAGAGACCCAGTACTTC,CAAGGQETQYF
TRBV2,few,NA,TRBJ2-3,TGTGCCAGCAGTGAAAGTCGAAGGGGAGATACGCAGTATTTT,CASSESRRGDTQYF
TRBV2,once,NA,TRBJ2-5,TGTGCCAGCACCTTAGAGGAGGGACCCAAGACCCAGTACTTC,CASTLEEGPKTQYF
TRBV7-8,NA,TRBD2,TRBJ2-1,TGTGCCAGCAGCCAACGAATAGCGGGAGGAATCAATGAGCAGTTCTTC,CASSQRIAGGINEQFF